The clone carrying this TCR beta chain was counted ten times or more. At one end the junction does not follow the germline gene, possibly because of a read error. The library was built from around 380 ng RNA with molecular barcoded adaptors for alpha/delta and beta/gamma chains. MiXCR, run by TCRdb on the reads, gives a single entry per CDR3 protein. The sample lists 35,000 to 40,000 distinct CDR3 sequences; approximately 13% were seen once. CDR3 size: 13 residues. The record originates from a study of read filtering for tumor transcriptome and immune sequencing. Study-wide context: Whole-transcriptome libraries were prepared after DNase treatment.

Material for sequencing was a population of CD138-negative cells sorted from bone marrow. The TCR was taken from a donor aged 40 or over with multiple myeloma. V usage is TRBV12-3 or TRBV12-4 and J usage is TRBJ1-6; no definite D call. CDR3 residues: CASTPRNNSPLHF. CDR3 coding DNA: TGTGCCAGCACCCCAAGAAATAACTCACCCCTCCACTTT.